This T cell receptor (beta chain) was recovered during a study of HIV-infected children after antiretroviral therapy interruption. Points from the study as a whole: The Gini coefficient of naive CD4+ repertoires rose, returning to baseline by 3 years.

As regards this clonotype: Its antigen is not identified.

Germline V gene data show CDR1 as SGHTA and CDR2 as FQGNSA. This CDR3 is built from 16 residues. Trimming at V came to 5 bases and at J to 4 bases, leaving 12 bases not matched to a gene. RNA-based 3' RACE libraries used unique molecular identifiers. TCRdb re-called the 3' RACE reads through MiXCR, storing one row per CDR3 protein. The repertoire holds more than 85,000 distinct CDR3 sequences, with about 7% as singletons. Treatment given: PENTA 11 planned treatment interruption arm or continuous ART arm. The gene calls are TRBV7-2 and TRBJ1-1; 8 bases map to TRBD1. The sequences come from CD45RA+ CD4+ T cells from PBMCs, pooled from several time points, collected from a donor given antiretroviral therapy, either interrupted or continuous. Subset meaning: naive CD4+ CD45RA+ CD45RO- T cells. The origin of this receptor is a pool of human donors with HIV. This chain's CDR3 is CASSRAPGQGTTEAFF. The CDR3 coding sequence is TGTGCCAGCAGCAGAGCCCCCGGACAGGGAACCACTGAAGCTTTCTTT.